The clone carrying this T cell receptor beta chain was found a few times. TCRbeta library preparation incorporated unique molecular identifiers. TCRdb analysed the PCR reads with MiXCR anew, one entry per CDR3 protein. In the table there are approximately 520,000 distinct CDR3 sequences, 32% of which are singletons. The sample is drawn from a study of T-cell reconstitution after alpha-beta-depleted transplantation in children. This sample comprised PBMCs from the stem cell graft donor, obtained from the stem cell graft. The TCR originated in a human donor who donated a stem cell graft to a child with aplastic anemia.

This CDR3 is CASSFGLAVGNEQFF. DNA for the CDR3: TGTGCCAGCAGTTTCGGACTAGCGGTGGGTAATGAGCAGTTCTTC. J is TRBJ2-1 and V is TRBV12-3 or TRBV12-4; the match to TRBD2 covers 10 bases. V lost 3 bases to trimming and J lost 7 bases; unmatched junction nucleotides: 6. The CDR3 is 15 residues long.